These T cell receptor beta chains were read from a single sample in a study of a mutant IDH1 vaccine in newly diagnosed glioma. These receptors have no identified antigens. Only in-frame clones appear in the TCRdb table, and some are missing; sequencing was by immunoSEQ multiplex PCR. The sample includes about 47,000 clones, around 90% of them seen just once. Specimen: PBMCs, collected from a glioma patient whose treatment included an IDH1 peptide vaccine. These receptors all come from a woman between 40 and 50 years old with glioma. Both conserved end residues are part of each CDR3. The D gene is left open where the match is weak. Clone size is stated in some rows and not others, as once, few, many or a class when expanded.

size: NA; D: NA; length: 18; J: TRBJ2-1; V: TRBV4-1; DNA: TGCGCCAGCAGCCAAGAAGGCCCTTTAGCGCCCCTCTACAATGAGCAGTTCTTC; CDR3: CASSQEGPLAPLYNEQFF
size: NA; D: NA; length: 15; J: TRBJ2-4; V: TRBV4-3; DNA: TGCGCCAGCAGCCAAGATCGTTGGGGCAAAAACATTCAGTACTTC; CDR3: CASSQDRWGKNIQYF
size: NA; D: NA; length: 16; J: TRBJ1-6; V: TRBV4-3; DNA: TGCGCCAGTGCCACGAGGGAAAGCTCCTATAATTCACCCCTCCACTTT; CDR3: CASATRESSYNSPLHF
size: NA; D: NA; length: 13; J: TRBJ2-1; V: TRBV5-4; DNA: TGTGCCAGCAGCTTTACCGACTACAATGAGCAGTTCTTC; CDR3: CASSFTDYNEQFF
size: NA; D: NA; length: 15; J: TRBJ1-5; V: TRBV11-2; DNA: TGTGCCAGCAGCTTAGGCCCAGGGGGCAATCAGCCCCAGCATTTT; CDR3: CASSLGPGGNQPQHF
size: NA; D: NA; length: 13; J: TRBJ2-3; V: TRBV2; DNA: TGTGCCAGCAACGGGATGCGCACAGATACGCAGTATTTT; CDR3: CASNGMRTDTQYF
size: NA; D: NA; length: 14; J: TRBJ1-2; V: TRBV27; DNA: TGTGCCAGCAGTTTATCTTACAAGAACTATGGCTACACCTTC; CDR3: CASSLSYKNYGYTF
size: once; D: NA; length: 13; J: TRBJ2-2; V: TRBV30; DNA: TGTGCCTGGGGCGTCGGGAGCGCCGGGGAGCTGTTTTTT; CDR3: CAWGVGSAGELFF
size: NA; D: NA; length: 18; J: TRBJ1-1; V: TRBV4-1; DNA: TGCGCCAGCAGCCAAATCGGAGGCAGGGGCCCCGTGAGCACTGAAGCTTTCTTT; CDR3: CASSQIGGRGPVSTEAFF
size: NA; D: TRBD2; length: 17; J: TRBJ2-3; V: TRBV10-1; DNA: TGCGCCAGCAGTGACCTAGCGGGACCCCAGGGAGGAGATACGCAGTATTTT; CDR3: CASSDLAGPQGGDTQYF
size: NA; D: TRBD1; length: 14; J: TRBJ2-7; V: TRBV30; DNA: TGTGCCTGGGCAAGTGGCAGGGGGCCCTACGAGCAGTACTTC; CDR3: CAWASGRGPYEQYF
size: once; D: TRBD1; length: 16; J: TRBJ1-4; V: TRBV5-8; DNA: TGTGCCAGCAGCCGAGGACAGGACCACGGGAAGGAAAAACTGTTTTTT; CDR3: CASSRGQDHGKEKLFF
size: NA; D: NA; length: 14; J: TRBJ1-2; V: TRBV13; DNA: TGTGCCAGCAGCTCCCAGGACGGAAACTATGGCTACACCTTC; CDR3: CASSSQDGNYGYTF
size: NA; D: TRBD1; length: 14; J: TRBJ2-7; V: TRBV15; DNA: TGTGCCACCGCTCCTCGGACAGGGATATACGAGCAGTACTTC; CDR3: CATAPRTGIYEQYF
size: NA; D: NA; length: 14; J: TRBJ1-2; V: TRBV18; DNA: TGTGCCAGCTCCCCGTCCCGGGGATACTATGGCTACACCTTC; CDR3: CASSPSRGYYGYTF
size: NA; D: TRBD1; length: 15; J: TRBJ2-3; V: TRBV10-2; DNA: TGCGCCAGCAGTGATTGGACAGGGAACACAGATACGCAGTATTTT; CDR3: CASSDWTGNTDTQYF
size: NA; D: TRBD1; length: 17; J: TRBJ2-5; V: TRBV9; DNA: TGTGCCAGCAGCGTAGGTTCGGCTGGGACAGGGCAAGAGACCCAGTACTTC; CDR3: CASSVGSAGTGQETQYF
size: once; D: NA; length: 13; J: TRBJ2-7; V: TRBV9; DNA: TGTGCCAGCAGCGTAGCTGCCGGCTACGAGCAGTACTTC; CDR3: CASSVAAGYEQYF
size: NA; D: NA; length: 16; J: TRBJ1-3; V: TRBV11-3; DNA: TGTGCCAGCAGCTCCCAACCCGGGGTAGGAGGAAACACCATATATTTT; CDR3: CASSSQPGVGGNTIYF
size: NA; D: TRBD2; length: 16; J: TRBJ2-7; V: TRBV18; DNA: TGTGCCAGCTCACCAGGGACTAGCGGGAGGTCCTACGAGCAGTACTTC; CDR3: CASSPGTSGRSYEQYF
size: NA; D: NA; length: 15; J: TRBJ2-3; V: TRBV5-8; DNA: TGTGCCAGCAGCGCTGGACAGTTGAGCACAGATACGCAGTATTTT; CDR3: CASSAGQLSTDTQYF
size: NA; D: NA; length: 16; J: TRBJ2-7; V: TRBV5-1; DNA: TGCGCCAGCAGCTTGGACCCTAGCACCAGCTCCTACGAGCAGTACTTC; CDR3: CASSLDPSTSSYEQYF
size: NA; D: TRBD1; length: 14; J: TRBJ1-5; V: TRBV2; DNA: TGTGCCAGCGGGGGACAGGGACGCACTCAGCCCCAGCATTTT; CDR3: CASGGQGRTQPQHF